This T cell receptor (beta chain) was recovered during a study of blood T cell repertoires in COVID-19. Turning to the study itself: Acute and convalescent COVID-19 samples came from the United States, Italy and Spain. PBMCs, B-cell-depleted T cells, or T cells were the source of the cDNA or gDNA that made up the material.

Germline V lookup: CDR1 SGDLS, CDR2 YYNGEE. V lost 3 bases and J 3 bases, leaving 7 bases between the germline ends. The CDR3 runs 12 residues. In the original processing: Estimated nucleated cell counts came from reference gene primer amplification. Assay used: immunoSEQ multiplex PCR; TCRdb lists only in-frame clones, some missing. D and trimming were read from the DNA, whereas the V and J calls and clone size are those reported in that table. The sample yields about 26,000 clones, 90% seen once. The material sequenced was peripheral blood. The receptor comes from a woman aged 55 to 70 with active COVID-19. This chain joins TRBV9 and TRBJ2-7, with a possible D match to TRBD2 (5 bases). CDR3: CASSGRDYEQYF. The CDR3 DNA reads TGTGCCAGCAGCGGACGGGACTACGAGCAGTACTTC.